The 14 T cell receptor beta chains reported below all come from one sample, sequenced in a study of OX40 agonist ivuxolimab in advanced cancers. Libraries were prepared by immunoSEQ multiplex PCR; TCRdb keeps only in-frame clonotypes and omits some of them. Of more than 50,000 clones detected, 70% to 85% appear once; the ten largest clones hold more than 1.1%. This material consisted of CD4+ or CD8+ T cells sorted from blood, taken in a trial of the OX40 agonist ivuxolimab. The receptors were sampled from an adult with an advanced solid tumor such as melanoma, head and neck, liver or kidney cancer.

This clone was seen a handful of times. As DNA, the CDR3 is TGTGCCAGCAGCCCTCGGTGGGGATCTGAGCAGTTCTTC. Amino acids: CASSPRWGSEQFF. The chain carries TRBV7-9 and TRBJ2-1; D remains unclear. The germline gives CDR1 SEHNR, CDR2 FQNEAQ (reference sequence). V was trimmed by 5 bases and J by 9 bases, leaving 14 bases between them. The CDR3 covers 13 residues.

J is TRBJ2-6 and V is TRBV6-5; D not certain. This CDR3 is 15 amino acids long. Trimming stripped 2 bases from V and 1 base from J, with 6 bases between. Germline loops: CDR1 MNHEY, CDR2 SVGAGI. The CDR3 loop is CASSYGDSGANVLTF. The DNA of the CDR3 is TGTGCCAGCAGTTACGGGGATTCTGGGGCCAACGTCCTGACTTTC.

The V call is TRBV28, the J call TRBJ1-1; D not resolved. From germline, CDR1 is MDHEN and CDR2 SYDVKM. The CDR3 totals 12 residues. V was cut by 6 bases and J by 9 bases, with 14 bases left in between. CDR3 sequence (DNA): TGTGCCAGCAGCCTCGGGCGGGATAAAGCTTTCTTT. Its protein is CASSLGRDKAFF.

V is TRBV7-8 and J is TRBJ1-3, with D perhaps TRBD1 (5 bases). Looked up from germline, CDR1 is SGHVS and CDR2 is FQNEAQ. The CDR3 is 14 residues long. V lost 5 bases to trimming and J lost 4 bases, with 12 bases between them. CDR3 sequence (DNA): TGTGCCAGCAGCCTATCGACAGAGGGAAACACCATATATTTT. It is translated as CASSLSTEGNTIYF.

In DNA form, the CDR3 reads TGTGCCAGCAGCTTAGAAGTTCCGGGACGCGTTAGCTCTGGAAACACCATATATTTT. Protein sequence: CASSLEVPGRVSSGNTIYF. V is TRBV11-2 and J is TRBJ1-3; D possibly corresponds to TRBD1 (5 bases). CDR3 length: 19 amino acids. Trimming removed 0 bases from V and 0 bases from J, with 18 bases in between. Germline V gives CDR1 SGHAT, CDR2 FQNNGV. Full variable domain (remainder filled in from reference TRBV11-2 and TRBJ1-3): EAGVAQSPRYKIIEKRQSVAFWCNPISGHATLYWYQQILGQGPKLLIQFQNNGVVDDSQLPKDRFSAERLKGVDSTLKIQPAKLEDSAVYLCASSLEVPGRVSSGNTIYFGEGSWLTVV.

J is TRBJ2-7 and V is TRBV15; D is possibly TRBD1 or TRBD2 (6 bases each). The CDR3 has 16 residues. Between the trimmed V and J ends, which lost 1 base and 9 bases, there was a span of 22 bases. In germline, CDR1 is LNHNV, CDR2 YYDKDF (reference sequence). CDR3 amino acids: CATSRAGAQDLYGQYF. CDR3 in DNA: TGTGCCACCAGCAGAGCGGGGGCACAGGATTTGTATGGGCAGTACTTC.

This chain joins TRBV11-3 and TRBJ2-1, with 9 bases matching TRBD1. CDR3 length: 14 amino acids. Germline CDR1 SGHNT, CDR2 YENEEA. Trimming cost V 3 bases and J 7 bases; bases outside gene matches: 4. CDR3 amino acids: CASSFRTGDNEQFF. The CDR3 region has the DNA TGTGCCAGCAGCTTCCGGACAGGGGATAATGAGCAGTTCTTC.

This clone appeared once. This chain joins TRBV11-3 and TRBJ1-6; D call uncertain. Trimming pared 5 bases from V and 6 bases from J, leaving 8 bases between. The CDR3 is made up of 13 amino acids. Germline CDR1 and CDR2: SGHNT and YENEEA. CDR3 nucleotides: TGTGCCAGCAGCACCGGGAGTAATTCACCCCTCCACTTT. Encoded protein: CASSTGSNSPLHF.

The rearrangement uses TRBV7-9 and TRBJ2-3; 8 bases line up with TRBD1. V lost 3 bases and J lost 3; bases outside the gene matches: 5. Germline loops: CDR1 SEHNR, CDR2 FQNEAQ (reference sequence). The CDR3 is 15 amino acids. This chain's CDR3 is CASSLRQGQTDTQYF. CDR3 bases: TGTGCCAGCAGCTTGCGACAGGGGCAAACAGATACGCAGTATTTT.

V and J are TRBV15 and TRBJ1-1; the match to TRBD1 covers 8 bases. This CDR3 is built from 15 residues. From germline, CDR1 is LNHNV and CDR2 YYDKDF (reference sequence). Trimming at V came to 0 bases and at J to 4 bases, leaving 4 bases not matched to a gene. The CDR3 region has the DNA TGTGCCACCAGCAGAGAACCGCAGGGGGCCACTGAAGCTTTCTTT. It encodes CATSREPQGATEAFF.

V and J are TRBV16 and TRBJ2-3; the D gene could be TRBD1 or TRBD2 (5 bases each). This CDR3 has 13 amino acids. From germline, CDR1 is KGHSY and CDR2 FQNENV. V was shortened by 5 bases and J by 1 base, with 7 bases between the two germline ends. CDR3 region: CASSRGRTDTQYF. The DNA for the CDR3 is TGTGCCAGCAGCAGGGGACGCACAGATACGCAGTATTTT.

The chain is built from TRBV19 and TRBJ2-5, with 7 bases that match TRBD1. The V gene's germline CDR1 is LNHDA and CDR2 SQIVND (reference sequence). V trimming: 6 bases; J trimming: 5 bases; junction bases outside the gene matches: 12. This CDR3 contains 15 residues. Here the CDR3 reads CASSHTGDRDETQYF. The CDR3 DNA reads as TGTGCCAGTAGCCACACAGGGGACCGGGATGAGACCCAGTACTTC.

This sequence joins TRBV6-6 and TRBJ1-6, with D possibly TRBD1 on 6 matching bases. The CDR3 contains 14 residues. The V end was cut by 6 bases, the J end by 8 bases, with 14 bases between. The germline V gene encodes CDR1 MNHNY and CDR2 SVGAGI (reference sequence). CDR3 amino acids: CASRRGSGDSPLHF. CDR3 bases: TGTGCCAGCAGAAGGGGGTCTGGGGATTCACCCCTCCACTTT.

The chain couples TRBV9 to TRBJ2-5; either TRBD1 or TRBD2 may supply D (5 bases each). The CDR3 has 14 residues. The V end was cut by 4 bases, the J end by 5 bases, with 15 bases between. Germline CDR1 and CDR2: SGDLS and YYNGEE. This CDR3 is CASSPGAFRETQYF. For the CDR3, the DNA is TGTGCCAGCAGCCCCGGGGCGTTCAGGGAGACCCAGTACTTC.